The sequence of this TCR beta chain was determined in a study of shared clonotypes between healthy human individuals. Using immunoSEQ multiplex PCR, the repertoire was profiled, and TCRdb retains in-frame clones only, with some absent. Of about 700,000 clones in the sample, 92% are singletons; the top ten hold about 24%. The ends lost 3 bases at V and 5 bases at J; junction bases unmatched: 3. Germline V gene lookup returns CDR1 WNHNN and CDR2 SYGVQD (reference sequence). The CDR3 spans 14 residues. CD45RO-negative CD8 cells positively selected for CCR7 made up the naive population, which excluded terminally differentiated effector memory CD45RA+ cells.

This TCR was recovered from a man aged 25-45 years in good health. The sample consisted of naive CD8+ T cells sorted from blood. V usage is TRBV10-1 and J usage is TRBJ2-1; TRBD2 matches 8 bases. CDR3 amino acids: CASSDGGGNNEQFF. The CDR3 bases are TGCGCCAGCAGTGATGGCGGGGGGAACAATGAGCAGTTCTTC.